This T cell receptor beta chain originates from a study of radiotherapy plus CTLA-4 blockade in lung cancer. About the study: In roughly 19% of patients, objective responses were seen; around 31% had disease control. Study-wide results and caveats: Alongside interferon-beta, early blood T cell clone dynamics were reportedly the best predictor of response. Blood saw expansion of tumor-derived TCR clones after radiotherapy plus ipilimumab.

On this clone itself: Its antigen is undetermined.

Some clones are missing from TCRdb's copy, which holds only in-frame ones; the method was immunoSEQ multiplex PCR. In the table there are 35,000 to 50,000 clones, roughly 67% of which are singletons. J gave up 4 bases and V 7 bases, and 16 bases lay outside the gene matches. This CDR3 contains 16 residues. Germline CDR1 and CDR2: GTSNPN and SVGIG (reference sequence). The sample in question was peripheral blood, obtained from a patient treated with radiotherapy plus ipilimumab. The chain employs TRBV30 and TRBJ1-2; 9 bases are shared with TRBD1. The sequence came from a human donor with non-small cell lung cancer who had a partial response to radiotherapy plus ipilimumab. The CDR3 DNA sequence: TGTGCCTATCTGGACAGGGGAAAAATCCTTCTCTATGGCTACACCTTC. Protein sequence: CAYLDRGKILLYGYTF.